The T cell receptor (beta chain) described here comes from a study of blood T cell repertoires in COVID-19 (dated by TCRdb to the early 2020s). Describing the broader study: The collaborator samples originated in the United States, Italy and Spain and spanned the acute and convalescent phases of COVID-19. Where available, HLA class I and class II types were taken from metadata supplied by the sample provider and were not determined by assay-based typing. Samples were obtained from the ongoing ImmuneRACE study (first 160 participants) and from 1,000 to 1,500 subjects provided by 6 global collaborators. The repertoires were made available in a free public database intended to serve as a resource for research on the immune response to SARS-CoV-2. The dataset comprised deeply sampled blood TCRbeta repertoires from subjects exposed to, actively infected with, or recovered from COVID-19. Sample metadata almost always included a de-identified subject ID, COVID-19 status, age in years and sex. The prospective study material was composed of cDNA or gDNA derived from T cells, B-cell-depleted T cells, or PBMCs. Points the paper makes about the study in general: The amount of clinical and demographic metadata varied by source and participant and was provided uncurated.

As regards this clone: Its antigen target is currently unknown. No per-base quality is available; no much larger clone lies one base away.

Collaborating institutions collected whole blood in K2EDTA tubes following their own protocols. For TCRbeta analysis, collaborators shipped samples in one of three forms: frozen whole blood, isolated PBMCs, or DNA extracted from either of those sample types. The immunoSEQ Assay, a bias-controlled multiplex PCR, was used to amplify TCRbeta CDR3 regions from genomic DNA. The study's processing was this. Within the assay, amplification of reference gene primers was used to estimate how many nucleated cells each sample contained. To quantify the absolute abundance of each unique TCRbeta CDR3 rearrangement, sequence reads were collapsed and filtered. For each sample, productive Simpson clonality was calculated by taking the square root of Simpson's diversity index across productive rearrangements. TCRdb took over this immuneACCESS table, retaining in-frame rearrangements with V and J assigned. Such tables are incomplete; in checked studies, under half of the missing clones stem from an unresolved V gene, and the remainder is unexplained. V, J and clone size were drawn from that table, and D and trimming were deduced from the DNA. This sample is represented by about 200,000 clones; roughly four fifths of them were singletons. 6.9% of the sample is held by the ten biggest clonotypes.

Material: peripheral blood. This clonotype was sampled from a human donor with acute or convalescent COVID-19. The donor label of this sample is uncertain.

The bases read TGTGCCAGCAGCCAAGAACTAGCGGGAGGGCCTCGGGGTGAGACCCAGTACTTC. Translation gives CASSQELAGGPRGETQYF. The chain uses TRBV4-2 and TRBJ2-5; 13 bases in between match TRBD2. Here V drops 0 bases and J drops 5 bases, and the junction holds 9 bases not matched to any gene. The CDR3 sequence holds 18 residues, the cysteine and phenylalanine included. The retained sequence is limited to the CDR3, 54 bases, with the frame set at the first base. CDR1 LGHNA and CDR2 YNFKEQ were looked up in the germline V gene.